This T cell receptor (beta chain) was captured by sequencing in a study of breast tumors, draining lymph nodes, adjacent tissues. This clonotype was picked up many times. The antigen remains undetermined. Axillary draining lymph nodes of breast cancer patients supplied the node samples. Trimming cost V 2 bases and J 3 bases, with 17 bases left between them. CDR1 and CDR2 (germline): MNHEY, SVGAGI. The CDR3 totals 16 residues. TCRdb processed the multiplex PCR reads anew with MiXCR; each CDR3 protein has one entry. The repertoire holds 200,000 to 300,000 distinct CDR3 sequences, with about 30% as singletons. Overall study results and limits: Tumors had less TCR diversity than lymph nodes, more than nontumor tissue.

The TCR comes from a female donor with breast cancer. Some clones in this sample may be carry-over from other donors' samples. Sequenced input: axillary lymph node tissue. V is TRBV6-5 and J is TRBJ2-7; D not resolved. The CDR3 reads CASSYDRTRNLYEQYF. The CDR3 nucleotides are TGTGCCAGCAGTTACGACCGGACCAGGAACCTCTACGAGCAGTACTTC.